Listed below are T cell receptor beta chains from one sample, sequenced in a study of T cell responses to AZD1222 COVID-19 vaccine. Sequencing used immunoSEQ multiplex PCR; TCRdb keeps in-frame clones, though not all of them. The data show 150,000 to 200,000 clones, 85% to 95% seen once. The sequenced sample was peripheral blood, obtained on day 0 of AZD1222 vaccination. Source of these receptors: an adult in good health. The CDR3 runs from the conserved cysteine through the conserved F or W. The order of the fields is J gene, clone size, D gene, V gene, CDR3 protein, CDR3 DNA. D genes are given only for firm matches. Some rows have no size entry. The others give once, few or many, or a class for an expanded clone.

TRBJ1-6	.	TRBD1	TRBV7-9	CASSLFWGQVKNSPLHF	TGTGCCAGCAGCTTATTTTGGGGACAGGTTAAAAATTCACCCCTCCACTTT
TRBJ1-2	.	TRBD1	TRBV7-2	CASSLTGEAYGYTF	TGTGCCAGCAGCTTGACAGGGGAGGCCTATGGCTACACCTTC
TRBJ2-1	.	TRBD2	TRBV9	CASSVSGFNEQFF	TGTGCCAGCAGCGTTAGCGGGTTCAATGAGCAGTTCTTC
TRBJ1-1	.	.	TRBV14	CASSQDFLPGNTEAFF	TGTGCCAGCAGCCAAGATTTTCTCCCAGGGAACACTGAAGCTTTCTTT
TRBJ1-2	.	TRBD1	TRBV7-3	CASSARDRETGYTF	TGTGCCAGCAGCGCCCGGGACAGGGAGACTGGCTACACCTTC
TRBJ1-5	.	.	TRBV21-1	CASSNGGRGALSFPGNQPQHF	TGTGCCAGCAGCAACGGGGGCCGGGGGGCCCTTTCTTTTCCTGGCAATCAGCCCCAGCATTTT
TRBJ1-1	.	.	TRBV5-1	CASSRQGSEAFF	TGCGCCAGCAGCCGGCAAGGGTCTGAAGCTTTCTTT
TRBJ2-3	.	TRBD1	TRBV9	CASTRGQPADTQYF	TGTGCCAGCACGAGGGGGCAACCCGCAGATACGCAGTATTTT
TRBJ1-5	.	.	TRBV6-5	CASSYGGTQPQHF	TGTGCCAGCAGTTACGGGGGTACTCAGCCCCAGCATTTT
TRBJ2-1	.	.	TRBV2	CASSPLGSRVEQFF	TGTGCCAGCAGCCCCCTCGGCTCAAGAGTGGAGCAGTTCTTC
TRBJ1-1	.	.	TRBV7-7	CASSLQVDTEAFF	TGTGCCAGCAGCCTACAGGTGGACACTGAAGCTTTCTTT
TRBJ1-6	.	.	TRBV27	CASSLEALHF	TGTGCCAGCAGTTTAGAGGCCCTCCACTTT
TRBJ2-1	.	TRBD1	TRBV6-2/TRBV6-3	CASSNRDRVVNEQFF	TGTGCCAGCAGTAACCGGGACAGGGTAGTGAATGAGCAGTTCTTC
TRBJ1-1	few	TRBD1	TRBV27	CASRRSSGQDFEAFF	TGTGCCAGCAGGAGGAGCTCCGGACAGGACTTTGAAGCTTTCTTT
TRBJ2-7	.	TRBD1	TRBV4-1	CASSQEVDRLYEQYF	TGCGCCAGCAGCCAAGAAGTGGACAGGCTCTACGAGCAGTACTTC
TRBJ1-2	.	TRBD1	TRBV24-1	CATSDSPGQGGYTF	TGTGCCACCAGTGATTCACCGGGACAGGGCGGCTACACCTTC
TRBJ1-2	.	TRBD1	TRBV19	CASKRGREELGYTF	TGTGCCAGTAAAAGGGGGCGCGAAGAGTTGGGCTACACCTTC
TRBJ1-6	.	TRBD1	TRBV7-9	CASSSRQGAAWASPLHF	TGTGCCAGCAGCTCCCGGCAGGGGGCCGCCTGGGCTTCACCCCTCCACTTT
TRBJ2-5	few	TRBD2	TRBV6-4	CASSLTSGGQETQYF	TGTGCCAGCAGTCTGACTAGCGGGGGGCAAGAGACCCAGTACTTC
TRBJ1-2	.	.	TRBV19	CASSITPGPVGYGYTF	TGTGCCAGTAGTATTACCCCAGGGCCGGTTGGCTATGGCTACACCTTC
TRBJ2-3	.	.	TRBV7-9	CASSPPGTDTQYF	TGTGCCAGCAGCCCCCCGGGGACGGATACGCAGTATTTT
TRBJ2-3	.	TRBD2	TRBV5-1	CASSPGLASDSDTQYF	TGCGCCAGCAGCCCGGGACTAGCATCAGACAGTGATACGCAGTATTTT
TRBJ1-1	.	TRBD1	TRBV7-2	CASSLGYRGAEAFF	TGTGCCAGCAGCTTAGGCTACAGGGGGGCTGAAGCTTTCTTT
TRBJ1-2	once	.	TRBV30	CAWSTGGSYGYTF	TGTGCCTGGAGTACGGGGGGCAGTTATGGCTACACCTTC
TRBJ1-2	few	TRBD1	TRBV2	CASSPFLGQGEGYTF	TGTGCCAGCAGTCCCTTCCTAGGGCAGGGGGAAGGCTACACCTTC
TRBJ2-1	.	.	TRBV19	CASSLAVQGSDEQFF	TGTGCCAGTAGTCTCGCAGTTCAAGGGTCGGATGAGCAGTTCTTC
TRBJ1-1	.	TRBD1	TRBV29-1	CSAWDSHTEAFF	TGCAGCGCTTGGGACAGCCACACTGAAGCTTTCTTT
TRBJ1-1	once	.	TRBV7-9	CASSPTSTGEAFF	TGTGCCAGCAGCCCCACCTCAACAGGGGAAGCTTTCTTT
TRBJ1-4	.	.	TRBV3-1/TRBV3-2	CASRAPPNEKLFF	TGTGCCAGCAGAGCCCCTCCTAATGAAAAACTGTTTTTT
TRBJ1-5	.	.	TRBV4-1	CASSQDGRGNQPQHF	TGCGCCAGCAGCCAAGATGGGAGGGGTAATCAGCCCCAGCATTTT
TRBJ1-2	.	TRBD1	TRBV7-9	CASSFQTGHSSGGYTF	TGTGCCAGCAGCTTTCAGACAGGGCATTCGTCCGGTGGCTACACCTTC
TRBJ2-5	few	.	TRBV27	CASSPGGSQTQYF	TGTGCCAGCAGTCCCGGAGGGAGCCAGACCCAGTACTTC
TRBJ1-5	.	.	TRBV27	CASSFSGPNQPQHF	TGTGCCAGCAGTTTTTCGGGTCCCAATCAGCCCCAGCATTTT
TRBJ1-4	many	.	TRBV6-5	CASSLTGFFEKLFF	TGTGCCAGCAGCCTGACAGGCTTTTTTGAAAAACTGTTTTTT
TRBJ1-4	once	.	TRBV5-1	CASSLDSGLIGEKLFF	TGCGCCAGCAGCTTGGACTCAGGGCTTATTGGTGAAAAACTGTTTTTT
TRBJ2-3	.	.	TRBV6-4	CASSEGGGAGTDTQYF	TGTGCCAGCAGTGAAGGGGGGGGAGCGGGCACAGATACGCAGTATTTT
TRBJ2-7	once	.	TRBV14	CASSQDSSHTSRGEQYF	TGTGCCAGCAGCCAAGACAGTTCCCACACTAGCCGTGGTGAGCAGTACTTC
TRBJ2-7	.	.	TRBV29-1	CSVESPQSSYEQYF	TGCAGCGTTGAAAGCCCTCAGAGCTCCTACGAGCAGTACTTC
TRBJ2-3	.	.	TRBV7-2	CASSLFQQADTQYF	TGTGCCAGCAGCTTATTCCAGCAAGCAGATACGCAGTATTTT
TRBJ1-3	.	.	TRBV5-8	CASSLRRNTIYF	TGTGCCAGCAGCTTGAGGAGAAACACCATATATTTT
TRBJ1-1	.	.	TRBV6-5	CASKGPENTEAFF	TGTGCCAGCAAGGGACCGGAAAACACTGAAGCTTTCTTT
TRBJ2-4	.	TRBD1	TRBV18	CASSPYQGQGYIQYF	TGTGCCAGCTCACCGTACCAAGGACAGGGGTACATTCAGTACTTC
TRBJ1-5	.	.	TRBV12-3/TRBV12-4	CASSPGSPLQHF	TGTGCCAGCAGCCCAGGGAGTCCCCTCCAGCATTTT
TRBJ1-2	.	.	TRBV12-3/TRBV12-4	CASSTGNGYTF	TGTGCCAGCAGTACAGGGAATGGCTACACCTTC
TRBJ2-1	.	.	TRBV29-1	CSVKGGLAMDEQFF	TGCAGCGTCAAGGGTGGGCTAGCGATGGATGAGCAGTTCTTC
TRBJ1-5	.	.	TRBV7-8	CASSLGGYSNQPQHF	TGTGCCAGCAGCTTAGGAGGCTACAGCAATCAGCCCCAGCATTTT
TRBJ1-2	.	.	TRBV18	CASSPSDQNYGYTF	TGTGCCAGCTCACCATCGGACCAGAACTATGGCTACACCTTC
TRBJ2-7	.	TRBD1	TRBV18	CASSSGQGGEQYF	TGTGCCAGCTCGTCGGGACAGGGAGGCGAGCAGTACTTC
TRBJ2-2	.	.	TRBV7-2	CASRPSLGGTGELFF	TGTGCCAGCAGACCGAGTCTTGGGGGGACCGGGGAGCTGTTTTTT
TRBJ1-1	once	.	TRBV2	CATLRDRGWDTEAFF	TGTGCCACTCTCCGAGACCGGGGCTGGGACACTGAAGCTTTCTTT
TRBJ2-1	.	TRBD2	TRBV7-3	CASSLASGVEQFF	TGTGCCAGCAGCTTAGCTAGCGGGGTGGAGCAGTTCTTC
TRBJ2-7	.	.	TRBV9	CASSVALNRGEQYF	TGTGCCAGCAGCGTAGCACTCAATAGGGGCGAGCAGTACTTC
TRBJ2-1	once	.	TRBV10-3	CAISVQGKGAFNEQFF	TGTGCCATCAGTGTCCAGGGGAAGGGAGCCTTCAATGAGCAGTTCTTC
TRBJ2-5	.	TRBD2	TRBV5-4	CASGRAGQETQYF	TGTGCCAGCGGGAGGGCCGGTCAGGAGACCCAGTACTTC